This is a list of T cell receptor beta chains from one sample in a study of T cell responses to AZD1222 COVID-19 vaccine. Profiling relied on immunoSEQ multiplex PCR, and the TCRdb table lists in-frame clones only, not all of them. The table has nearly 200,000 clones, roughly 92% seen once. Specimen: peripheral blood, collected 28 days after the second AZD1222 dose. The origin of the receptors is an adult who received the AZD1222 COVID-19 vaccine. Both conserved end residues are part of each CDR3. Not every row has a clone size; where given, it reads once, few, many or a size class.

clone_size v_call cdr3_aa
- TRBV15 CATSRLAGQGFQPQHF
- TRBV10-2 CASRGPGNTIYF
- TRBV19 CASSSYNEQFF
- TRBV7-9 CASSLMGLVDTEAFF
- TRBV27 CASSFGGGIGGYTF
- TRBV12-5 CASGMGQGYTEAFF
- TRBV9 CASSPNVGVRGSPDYEQYF
- TRBV28 CASSTSGEPNTEAFF
- TRBV2 CARKDRHVWQFF
- TRBV19 CASKLLGQGYNEQFF
- TRBV24-1 CATSEGTPGEELFF
once TRBV3-1/TRBV3-2 CASSHVQMNTEAFF
- TRBV10-3 CAISRAGGNNEQFF
- TRBV2 CASRGGTTSSYEQYF
- TRBV19 CASSIEAQPQHF
- TRBV29-1 CSVEGREETQYF
- TRBV5-1 CASSQGLAGAEQFF
- TRBV29-1 CSVVAGTNQPQHF
- TRBV18 CASSPVVGPGNTIYF
- TRBV7-2 CASSLGARTEAFF
- TRBV21-1 CASYGHISGNTIYF
- TRBV7-2 CASSSPGAANMFEQYF
- TRBV12-3/TRBV12-4 CASSFRAGTEAFF
- TRBV5-4 CASSPRGGDTGELFF
- TRBV3-1/TRBV3-2 CASSQGTGTADTQYF
- TRBV6-5 CASSYSNRAGYTF
- TRBV7-3 CASSGGNGQPQHF
once TRBV18 CASSPRQPDRDSPLHF
- TRBV7-9 CASSAPDGDYTF
- TRBV4-1 CASSQAGGEKLFF
- TRBV27 CASSVRGTEAFF
- TRBV29-1 CSGTSSNYGYTF
once TRBV6-5 CASSYNGQQDTQYF
- TRBV28 CASRRTDYGYTF
- TRBV5-6 CASALGVRGGDTQYF
- TRBV27 CASSLTGNAHYGYTF
- TRBV28 CASSLRYYEQYF
once TRBV30 CAWSVNYGYTF
once TRBV30 CAWSPRYNSPLHF
- TRBV5-4 CASSSPERGVGTDTQYF
- TRBV3-1/TRBV3-2 CASGRDTEAFF
- TRBV4-1 CASSQESAGNTIYF
- TRBV6-2/TRBV6-3 CASSHTLGRVGSHRGSGANVLTF
- TRBV9 CASSPGLISGNTIYF
- TRBV7-9 CASSSNRGATNEKLFF
- TRBV6-5 CASSYSLGGGAETQYF
- TRBV4-1 CASSQALDRSLWNQPQHF
- TRBV6-6 CASSYKGVGQPQHF
- TRBV19 CASSSKGRLNTEAFF
- TRBV29-1 CSVEEGQWGAFF
- TRBV5-1 CASSLAQLNTEAFF
- TRBV5-1 CASSWSQGAETQYF
- TRBV7-9 CASSLARTGVGNTIYF
- TRBV5-1 CASSLYPRDRASETQYF
- TRBV9 CASSFSSGGNNEQFF
- TRBV6-1 CASSDPGQLHRGNPFGLHF
- TRBV6-5 CASSHQVGGTEAFF
- TRBV10-3 CATSDGNEQFF
- TRBV4-2 CASSLGTENNSPLHF